This TCR beta chain originates from a study of identical twins. This clonotype was recorded a few times. Trimming shortened V by 5 bases and J by 2 bases, and 7 bases separated the two germline ends. CDR3 length equals 13 residues. CDR1 is ENHRY and CDR2 is SYGVKD in the germline V gene. TCRdb independently ran MiXCR on the 5' RACE reads; one entry per CDR3 protein. This sample has approximately 530,000 distinct CDR3 sequences; approximately 20% occur once, and the top ten carry around 0.5%. These data were likewise used in another study, on yellow fever vaccine responses in identical twins.

Sequencing input: CD4+ T cells sorted from blood. V is TRBV10-3 and J is TRBJ1-5; unclear D gene. The source of this sequence is a woman aged 18-29 years in good health. CDR3 bases: TGTGCCATCAGTTCCACAGGCAATCAGCCCCAGCATTTT. It encodes CAISSTGNQPQHF.